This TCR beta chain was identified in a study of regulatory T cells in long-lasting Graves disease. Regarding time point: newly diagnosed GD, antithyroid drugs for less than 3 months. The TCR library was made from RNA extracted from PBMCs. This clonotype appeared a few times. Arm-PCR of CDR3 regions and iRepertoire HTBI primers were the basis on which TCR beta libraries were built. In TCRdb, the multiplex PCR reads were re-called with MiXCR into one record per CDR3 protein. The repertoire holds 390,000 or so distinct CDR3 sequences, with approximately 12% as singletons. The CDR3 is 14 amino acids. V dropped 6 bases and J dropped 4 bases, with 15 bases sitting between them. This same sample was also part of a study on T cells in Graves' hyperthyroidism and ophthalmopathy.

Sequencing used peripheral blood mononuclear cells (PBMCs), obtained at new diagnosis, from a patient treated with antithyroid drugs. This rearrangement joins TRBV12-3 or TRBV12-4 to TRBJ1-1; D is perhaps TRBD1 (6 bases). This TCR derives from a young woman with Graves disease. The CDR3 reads CASSAGGHLTEAFF. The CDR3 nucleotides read TGTGCCAGCAGCGCCGGGGGACACCTCACTGAAGCTTTCTTT.